This T cell receptor (beta chain) comes out of a study of technical replicates of blood from a handful of donors. Profiling relied on immunoSEQ multiplex PCR, and the TCRdb table lists in-frame clones only, not all of them. In the table there are some 80,000 clones, more than 85% of which are singletons. The V end was cut by 6 bases, the J end by 2 bases, with 10 bases between. CDR3 size: 13 residues. CDR1 and CDR2 (germline): MNHEY, SMNVEV (reference sequence). The chain couples TRBV27 to TRBJ1-1; D gene unclear. The sequenced sample consisted of T cells isolated from PBMCs. The source of this sequence is a human donor in good health. The CDR3 here is CASRLRINTEAFF. The CDR3 DNA reads as TGTGCCAGCAGATTGCGAATAAACACTGAAGCTTTCTTT.